Included here is one TCR beta chain sequence, with context. The antigen is unknown. This entry belongs to a study of T cells in Graves' hyperthyroidism and ophthalmopathy. V lost 7 bases and J lost 1, with 8 bases in between. CDR3 length equals 12 residues. Germline values: CDR1 GTSNPN, CDR2 SVGIG (reference sequence). Study-wide results and caveats: Most thyroid clonotypes expanded above 0.001 appeared in blood too.

Subjects aged 18 to 65 presented with newly diagnosed hyperthyroidism of less than 2 months' duration. Diagnostic decisions used clinical symptoms, serum thyroxine and TRAb, thyroid ultrasound and orbital computed tomography. Researchers amplified the TCR beta CDR3 regions from RNA transcripts. The TCR CDR3 was amplified in a first-round RT-PCR using the HTBI primer set. TCRdb ran MiXCR on the multiplex PCR reads and lists one entry per CDR3 protein. Of approximately 370,000 distinct CDR3 sequences in the sample, about 16% were seen once. This clonotype was obtained from a woman in her twenties or thirties with Graves' hyperthyroidism. The chain recombines TRBV30 with TRBJ1-3, with D possibly TRBD1 on 6 matching bases. Sequenced input: blood. CDR3 DNA: TGTGCCTCGGGACATTCTGGAAACACCATATATTTT. Its protein product is CASGHSGNTIYF.